This T cell receptor (beta chain) was identified in a study of T-cell memory formation after mild COVID-19. Study as a whole: Largely donor-specific TCR clusters were found.

General study results and limits: Contracting CD4+ clones were located mainly in CM and EM, and CD8+ clones in EMRA. Second-wave clones with a day 37 peak had unconfirmed SARS-CoV-2 specificity. The finding that pre-infection memory included some responding clones suggested that cross-reactive memory joined.

This CDR3 spans 16 amino acids. Per the germline V gene, CDR1 is SGHVS and CDR2 is FQNEAQ. With V trimmed by 4 bases and J by 1 base, 9 bases remained unmatched. MiXCR was run by TCRdb on the 5' RACE reads, yielding one entry per CDR3 protein. The data hold fewer than 400,000 distinct CDR3 sequences, with 10% to 15% observed a single time. A word on this clonotype: What it recognizes is unknown.

Material for sequencing was PBMCs or a T cell subset sorted from them (not recorded which). The rearrangement joins TRBV7-8 to TRBJ2-5; 7 positions agree with TRBD1. The TCR originated in a man between 18 and 29 years old who had mild COVID-19 (a few samples of this study predate the infection). Cell type and time point are not known. CDR3 bases: TGTGCCAGCAGCTCGGGGCCTGAGGGGGCCCAAGAGACCCAGTACTTC. Translated: CASSSGPEGAQETQYF. The full variable domain, rest sourced from reference TRBV7-8 and TRBJ2-5, is GAGVSQSPRYKVAKRGQDVALRCDPISGHVSLFWYQQALGQGPEFLTYFQNEAQLDKSGLPSDRFFAERPEGSVSTLKIQRTQQEDSAVYLCASSSGPEGAQETQYFGPGTRLLVL.